This entry lists 24 T cell receptor beta chains sequenced from one sample in a study of T-cell reconstitution after alpha-beta-depleted transplantation in children. TCRbeta library preparation incorporated unique molecular identifiers. TCRdb itself ran the PCR reads through MiXCR, one entry per CDR3 protein. The sample lists 420,000 or so distinct CDR3 sequences; 11% were seen once. Sample: PBMCs from the stem cell graft donor, taken from the stem cell graft. These receptors originate from a human donor who donated a stem cell graft to a child with acute myeloid leukemia.

This clonotype was detected only a few times. The gene calls are TRBV10-3 and TRBJ1-5; TRBD1 matches 9 bases. The V and J ends lost 6 bases and 7 bases, in that order; junction bases with no gene match: 10. The CDR3 is 15 residues long. Germline V gene lookup returns CDR1 ENHRY and CDR2 SYGVKD. The CDR3 sequence: CAISPGQGLRQPQHF. As DNA, the CDR3 is TGTGCCATCAGCCCTGGACAGGGGCTGAGGCAGCCCCAGCATTTT.

The rearrangement uses TRBV12-3 or TRBV12-4 and TRBJ1-1; TRBD1 matches 7 bases. The CDR3 contains 15 residues. The V segment lost 5 bases and the J segment 4 bases; nucleotides outside the gene matches: 10. The DNA for the CDR3 is TGTGCCAGCAGTCCCCGACAGGGTTGGGGCACTGAAGCTTTCTTT. This encodes CASSPRQGWGTEAFF.

This clonotype came up a few times. The rearrangement links TRBV29-1 to TRBJ1-4; a weak D match, TRBD1 (5 bases). Per germline, CDR1 SQVTM and CDR2 ANQGSEA. There are 12 residues in the CDR3. V dropped 4 bases and J dropped 7 bases, with 10 bases sitting between them. In nucleotides, the CDR3 is TGCAGCGTTGGAGGGGAGGGTGAAAAACTGTTTTTT. Protein: CSVGGEGEKLFF.

The gene calls are TRBV20-1 and TRBJ1-1; D not resolved. Looked up from germline, CDR1 is DFQATT and CDR2 is SNEGSKA (reference sequence). The CDR3 runs to 13 residues. Trimming took 3 bases from V and 7 from J, leaving 15 bases between them. The CDR3 here is CSASYAGLSEAFF. The CDR3 DNA reads as TGCAGTGCTAGTTATGCCGGGTTGAGTGAAGCTTTCTTT.

The chain links TRBV14 to TRBJ1-2; 8 bases fit TRBD1. Trimming cost V 2 bases and J 4 bases; bases outside gene matches: 6. This CDR3 comprises 15 residues. From germline, CDR1 is SGHDN and CDR2 FVKESK. The CDR3 spells CASSQFDRGGYGYTF. For the CDR3, the DNA is TGTGCCAGCAGCCAATTTGACAGGGGAGGCTATGGCTACACCTTC.

This clonotype was seen only a few times. The chain has TRBV6-1 and TRBJ2-2; the match to TRBD1 covers 8 bases. This CDR3 is 14 amino acids long. Per germline, CDR1 MNHNS and CDR2 SASEGT. The ends lost 6 bases at V and 5 bases at J; junction bases unmatched: 5. This CDR3 reads CASRRTGLTGELFF. As DNA, the CDR3 is TGTGCCAGCAGGAGGACAGGGTTAACCGGGGAGCTGTTTTTT.

This chain links TRBV7-6 with TRBJ1-5; D possibly corresponds to TRBD1 (6 bases). V was trimmed by 2 bases and J by 3 bases, leaving 11 bases between them. CDR3 size: 15 residues. Germline CDR1 and CDR2: SGHVS and FNYEAQ. CDR3 protein: CASSLSTGLNQPQHF. The DNA of the CDR3 is TGTGCCAGCAGCTTATCAACAGGGCTCAATCAGCCCCAGCATTTT.

The chain carries TRBV15 and TRBJ2-1; D possibly corresponds to TRBD1 (6 bases). CDR3 length: 18 amino acids. V lost 0 bases, J lost 6 bases, and 21 bases lay in between. Germline values: CDR1 LNHNV, CDR2 YYDKDF (reference sequence). The CDR3 coding sequence is TGTGCCACCAGCAGAGAGTCCGTATTGGGACAAGAGATCAATGAGCAGTTCTTC. Protein sequence: CATSRESVLGQEINEQFF.

The gene calls are TRBV27 and TRBJ2-2; TRBD2 aligns across 14 bases. Germline V CDR1 and CDR2: MNHEY, SMNVEV (reference sequence). This CDR3 contains 17 residues. V lost 3 bases, J lost 4 bases, and 4 bases stayed unmatched. DNA of the CDR3: TGTGCCAGCAGTTTCTCGACTAGCGGGAGGGTCACCGGGGAGCTGTTTTTT. It yields the protein CASSFSTSGRVTGELFF.

This clonotype has only a few counts. V gene TRBV29-1 combines with J gene TRBJ2-7; 10 positions match TRBD2. This CDR3 spans 14 amino acids. Germline V gene data show CDR1 as SQVTM and CDR2 as ANQGSEA. Trimming at V came to 3 bases and at J to 3 bases, leaving 5 bases not matched to a gene. CDR3 in DNA: TGCAGCGTTGATGGGACTAGCGACTTCTACGAGCAGTACGTC. The encoded protein is CSVDGTSDFYEQYV.

This clonotype was picked up many times. The V and J genes are TRBV9 and TRBJ2-2, with D perhaps TRBD1 (6 bases). The CDR3 is 12 amino acids. V was cut by 0 bases and J by 13 bases, with 10 bases left in between. Per the germline V gene, CDR1 is SGDLS and CDR2 is YYNGEE. CDR3 in DNA: TGTGCCAGCAGCGTAGGGGGGCAGAGGCTGTTTTTT. Its translation: CASSVGGQRLFF.

The table lists this clonotype with a few counts. V gene TRBV4-2 combines with J gene TRBJ1-5; D is unresolved. Trimming took off 4 bases at V and 4 bases at J, with 8 bases between the two ends. The length of the CDR3 is 13 residues. Looked up from germline, CDR1 is LGHNA and CDR2 is YNFKEQ. CDR3 in DNA: TGTGCCAGCAGCCCAGAAGCTAATCAGCCCCAGCATTTT. It is translated as CASSPEANQPQHF.

The V call is TRBV20-1, the J call TRBJ2-3, with 8 bases aligning to TRBD2. Trimming took 3 bases from V and 2 from J; bases not matched to a gene: 4. The CDR3 is 14 residues long. Germline assignment: CDR1 DFQATT and CDR2 SNEGSKA (reference sequence). The CDR3 sequence is CSASPGGFTDTQYF. The DNA of the CDR3 is TGCAGTGCTAGTCCGGGAGGGTTCACAGATACGCAGTATTTT.

This clonotype was seen at least ten times. This sequence joins TRBV5-1 and TRBJ2-2; 9 positions match TRBD1. CDR1 is SGHRS and CDR2 is YFSETQ in the germline V gene. Trimming cost V 0 bases and J 4 bases; bases outside gene matches: 4. The CDR3 is 16 amino acids. The CDR3, as DNA: TGCGCCAGCAGCTTGGCCGGACAGGGGCGCACCGGGGAGCTGTTTTTT. Translating gives CASSLAGQGRTGELFF.

This clonotype was seen more than once but under ten times. The chain employs TRBV4-1 and TRBJ2-1; no definite D call. Per germline, CDR1 MGHRA and CDR2 YSYEKL. The CDR3 spans 15 residues. Trimming took off 3 bases at V and 0 bases at J, with 9 bases between the two ends. Here the CDR3 reads CASSHESGSYNEQFF. Written as DNA, the CDR3 is TGCGCCAGCAGCCATGAATCGGGCTCCTACAATGAGCAGTTCTTC.

This clonotype was observed a single time. This chain uses TRBV5-5 with TRBJ2-1; D perhaps matches TRBD1 (6 bases). With 2 bases removed from V and 6 bases from J, the gap between germline ends came to 12 bases. Germline CDR1 reads SGHKS; CDR2 reads YYEKEE (reference sequence). The CDR3 sequence is 14 residues long. The CDR3: CASSFGEQGNEQFF. The DNA of the CDR3 is TGTGCCAGCAGCTTCGGTGAACAGGGCAATGAGCAGTTCTTC.

In its sample, this clonotype was seen a few times. The chain has TRBV5-1 and TRBJ2-1, with a weak D call TRBD2 (6 bases). Germline assignment: CDR1 SGHRS and CDR2 YFSETQ. The CDR3 is 14 residues long. Trimming removed 7 bases at V and 0 bases at J, with 11 bases between. The chain's CDR3 is CASGSGVSYNEQFF. In nucleotides, the CDR3 is TGCGCCAGCGGTAGCGGAGTCTCCTACAATGAGCAGTTCTTC.

There are a few counts of this clonotype. The V call is TRBV7-9, the J call TRBJ2-7; 8 bases are a match to TRBD1. Per germline, CDR1 SEHNR and CDR2 FQNEAQ (reference sequence). Unmatched junction bases numbered 5, after V lost 4 bases and J lost 6 bases. This CDR3 spans 13 amino acids. The CDR3 DNA reads TGTGCCAGCAGCTCGGACAGGGTCTCCGAGCAGTACGTC. Its translation is CASSSDRVSEQYV.

This chain links TRBV5-1 with TRBJ2-1; the D gene is possibly TRBD1 (5 bases). CDR3 length: 12 residues. CDR1 is SGHRS, CDR2 YFSETQ, per germline. Trimming took 0 bases from V and 9 from J, leaving 7 bases between them. CDR3 DNA: TGCGCCAGCAGCTTGGAGGGGTTTGAGCAGTTCTTC. This sequence encodes CASSLEGFEQFF.

Comments on this clonotype: At one boundary the junction diverges from the germline segment, which might be a read error. The chain combines TRBV20-1 with TRBJ1-1, with a possible D match to TRBD1 (5 bases). The CDR3 runs 17 residues. Germline V CDR1 and CDR2: DFQATT, SNEGSKA (reference sequence). CDR3 sequence: CCASGAAGKELDTEAFF. The CDR3, as DNA: TGCTGTGCTAGTGGGGCGGCAGGGAAGGAACTGGACACTGAAGCTTTCTTT.

The chain links TRBV5-1 to TRBJ1-1, with 8 nucleotides matching TRBD1. Germline V gives CDR1 SGHRS, CDR2 YFSETQ. J was trimmed by 5 bases and V by 4 bases; bases with no gene match: 7. The CDR3 is 14 amino acids. The CDR3 sequence: CASSVTGEGTEAFF. The CDR3 DNA sequence: TGCGCCAGCAGCGTGACAGGGGAGGGGACTGAAGCTTTCTTT.

V is TRBV12-3 or TRBV12-4 and J is TRBJ1-2; the D gene is possibly TRBD1 (6 bases). V gave up 5 bases and J gave up 8 bases, with 15 bases separating them. CDR3 length: 13 residues. This CDR3 is CASSPDRALGYTF. CDR3 sequence (DNA): TGTGCCAGCAGTCCGGACAGAGCTTTAGGCTACACCTTC.

A few counts support this clonotype. The chain couples TRBV15 to TRBJ2-2; TRBD1 might be the D (5 bases). V was pared by 1 base and J by 1 base, with 10 bases between. This CDR3 is built from 16 residues. The germline CDR1 and CDR2 sequences are LNHNV and YYDKDF (reference sequence). The CDR3 here is CATSRAPGQNTGELFF. The CDR3 DNA reads TGTGCCACCAGCAGAGCCCCCGGACAGAACACCGGGGAGCTGTTTTTT.

This sequence joins TRBV7-2 and TRBJ1-4, with 7 bases aligning to TRBD1. The germline V gene has CDR1 SGHTA and CDR2 FQGNSA. This CDR3 comprises 14 residues. Trimming took 5 bases from V and 11 from J; bases not matched to a gene: 11. CDR3 sequence reads: CASSPRQGSLKLFF. CDR3 nucleotides: TGTGCCAGCAGCCCCCGACAGGGCAGTTTGAAACTGTTTTTT.